This TCR beta chain was recovered during a study of CD4 and CD8 cells across lung adenocarcinoma regions. TCRdb re-called the PCR reads through MiXCR, storing one row per CDR3 protein. The repertoire holds some 20,000 distinct CDR3 sequences, with around half as singletons. Localized lung adenocarcinoma, a non-small cell lung cancer, affected the donors. From germline, CDR1 is MNHEY and CDR2 SMNVEV (reference sequence). V shed 6 bases and J shed 13 bases, with 19 bases lying between them. The length of the CDR3 is 13 residues. The sequence derives from a female donor with lung adenocarcinoma. The CD4 and CD8 labels of this study may be unreliable. Sequenced input: CD8+ T cells from the center of a lung tumor. The chain is built from TRBV27 and TRBJ2-4; D gene ambiguous. CDR3 sequence (DNA): TGTGCCAGCAGAGGGTTTGTAGAAGAGATCCAGTACTTC. Its translation: CASRGFVEEIQYF.